The 25 T cell receptor beta chains given below trace back to one sample, sequenced in a study of blood T cell repertoires in COVID-19. Assay used: immunoSEQ multiplex PCR; TCRdb lists only in-frame clones, some missing. Of about 210,000 clones listed, almost 85% are singletons. The sample taken for sequencing was peripheral blood. These receptors came from a woman between 45 and 60 years old with active or convalescent COVID-19.

This chain uses TRBV21-1 with TRBJ2-7; the listed D gene, TRBD1, was not tested against the DNA. TRBV21-1 is a pseudogene locus. The CDR3 consists of 17 residues. As DNA, the CDR3 is TGTGCCAGCAGCAAAATGGACATGGGACAGGGGCCCTACGAGCAGTACGTC. Translated: CASSKMDMGQGPYEQYV.

The chain carries TRBV3-1 (or the pseudogene TRBV3-2) and TRBJ2-5; TRBD2 is a possible D gene (6 bases). The CDR3 is made up of 17 amino acids. V was pared by 2 bases and J by 3 bases, with 19 bases between. CDR1 is LGHDT and CDR2 is YNNKEL in the germline V gene (reference sequence). The CDR3 DNA follows: TGTGCCAGCAGCCAAAGGCAGGGAGGTGTGGAAAAAGAGACCCAGTACTTC. The encoded protein is CASSQRQGGVEKETQYF.

This clone was counted once. The chain joins TRBV11-2 to TRBJ2-5; 10 nucleotides match TRBD2. The CDR3 sequence is 16 residues long. Germline V gives CDR1 SGHAT, CDR2 FQNNGV. J gave up 2 bases and V 3 bases, and 6 bases lay outside the gene matches. The CDR3 DNA sequence: TGTGCCAGCAGCTTGGGGTCTAGCGGGGGACAAGAGACCCAGTACTTC. Translating gives CASSLGSSGGQETQYF.

This clone showed up just a few times. The chain links TRBV13 to TRBJ1-6; TRBD1 aligns across 8 bases. This CDR3 has 14 amino acids. From germline, CDR1 is PRHDT and CDR2 FYEKMQ (reference sequence). V lost 5 bases and J lost 7; bases outside the gene matches: 4. CDR3 amino acids: CASSARQGNSPLHF. The CDR3 region has the DNA TGTGCCAGCAGCGCTCGACAGGGGAATTCACCCCTCCACTTT.

CDR3 sequence (DNA): TGTGCCAGTAGTCCTACAGGGACAGATACGCAGTATTTT. Residues: CASSPTGTDTQYF. V gene TRBV19 combines with J gene TRBJ2-3; D possibly corresponds to TRBD1 (6 bases). The CDR3 runs to 13 residues. The germline V and J ends were trimmed by 5 bases and 3 bases, with 9 bases remaining between them. Germline CDR1 reads LNHDA; CDR2 reads SQIVND (reference sequence). Full variable domain (outside the CDR3, taken from reference TRBV19 and TRBJ2-3): DGGITQSPKYLFRKEGQNVTLSCEQNLNHDAMYWYRQDPGQGLRLIYYSQIVNDFQKGDIAEGYSVSREKKESFPLTVTSAQKNPTAFYLCASSPTGTDTQYFGPGTRLTVL.

J is TRBJ2-1 and V is TRBV5-4; TRBD2 agrees at 12 bases. The CDR3 covers 16 residues. Germline trimming cut 0 bases from V and 3 bases from J; bases unmatched to any gene: 1. Germline loops: CDR1 SGHNT, CDR2 YYREEE (reference sequence). CDR3 sequence: CASSLGGLAGYNEQFF. The CDR3 nucleotides read TGTGCCAGCAGCTTGGGGGGACTAGCGGGCTACAATGAGCAGTTCTTC.

V usage is TRBV2 and J usage is TRBJ2-7, with 7 bases aligning to TRBD2. CDR3 length: 16 residues. Per the germline V gene, CDR1 is SNHLY and CDR2 is FYNNEI. V shed 4 bases and J 0 bases; nucleotides not matched to a gene: 9. The CDR3 sequence: CASSGRRERFSYEQYF. In DNA form, the CDR3 reads TGTGCCAGCAGTGGTCGGCGGGAGCGCTTCTCCTACGAGCAGTACTTC.

This clone turned up a few times. The chain employs TRBV10-3 and TRBJ2-3; 7 bases line up with TRBD2. Trimming removed 2 bases from V and 2 bases from J; junction bases left unmatched: 1. This CDR3 has 14 amino acids. CDR1 ENHRY and CDR2 SYGVKD come from the germline V gene. CDR3 sequence (DNA): TGTGCCATCAGTGAGCGGGGGGACACAGATACGCAGTATTTT. Encoded protein: CAISERGDTDTQYF.

Here the CDR3 DNA reads TGTGCCAGCAGCCCTCCTACGACAGGGGCACCCCTCCACTTT. It translates to CASSPPTTGAPLHF. The chain carries TRBV14 and TRBJ1-6, with 8 bases matching TRBD1. This CDR3 has 14 residues. Germline V gene lookup returns CDR1 SGHDN and CDR2 FVKESK. The V and J ends lost 4 bases and 11 bases, in that order; junction bases with no gene match: 7.

The V gene is TRBV5-1, the J gene TRBJ2-3; 8 bases align to TRBD2. This CDR3 comprises 15 residues. Germline values: CDR1 SGHRS, CDR2 YFSETQ. V lost 5 bases, J lost 3 bases, and 8 bases stayed unmatched. The CDR3 DNA reads TGCGCCAGCAGTCCCGGGACTAGGACTACAGATACGCAGTATTTT. Its translation: CASSPGTRTTDTQYF. The full variable domain, with the rest looked up from reference TRBV5-1 and TRBJ2-3, is KAGVTQTPRYLIKTRGQQVTLSCSPISGHRSVSWYQQTPGQGLQFLFEYFSETQRNKGNFPGRFSGRQFSNSRSEMNVSTLELGDSALYLCASSPGTRTTDTQYFGPGTRLTVL.

The chain links TRBV19 to TRBJ1-2; TRBD1 matches 8 bases. V trimming: 5 bases; J trimming: 4 bases; junction bases outside the gene matches: 6. Germline V gives CDR1 LNHDA, CDR2 SQIVND (reference sequence). This CDR3 region has 14 residues. DNA for the CDR3: TGTGCCAGTAGTCCGGGACAGGTTAGCTATGGCTACACCTTC. This gives the protein CASSPGQVSYGYTF.

This clone was observed a single time. The chain couples TRBV6-1 to TRBJ1-1; D not certain. V was cut by 2 bases and J by 4 bases, with 11 bases left in between. Germline CDR1 reads MNHNS; CDR2 reads SASEGT. There are 14 residues in the CDR3. In DNA, the CDR3 is TGTGCCAGCAGTGAATCCCCGGGTGGCACTGAAGCTTTCTTT. Protein sequence: CASSESPGGTEAFF.

This clone appeared a single time. V and J are TRBV28 and TRBJ1-4; weak D call: TRBD1 (6 bases). This CDR3 region has 14 residues. Germline CDR1 reads MDHEN; CDR2 reads SYDVKM. Trimming shortened V by 0 bases and J by 6 bases, and 8 bases separated the two germline ends. The CDR3 bases are TGTGCCAGCAGTTTATGGGACAGTCATGAAAAACTGTTTTTT. Residues: CASSLWDSHEKLFF.

V usage is TRBV28 and J usage is TRBJ1-1, with D possibly matching TRBD1 (5 bases). The germline CDR1 and CDR2 sequences are MDHEN and SYDVKM. Deletions cut 7 bases from V and 5 bases from J, with 14 bases between. This CDR3 is built from 13 residues. Here the CDR3 reads CASNGQPETEAFF. The CDR3 DNA follows: TGTGCCAGCAACGGACAACCTGAGACTGAAGCTTTCTTT.

The chain couples TRBV19 to TRBJ2-7; 7 bases match TRBD2. Trimming took 5 bases from V and 6 from J; bases not matched to a gene: 16. Germline CDR1 LNHDA, CDR2 SQIVND (reference sequence). CDR3 size: 16 residues. The CDR3 protein is CASSPLAALGDREQYF. CDR3 in DNA: TGTGCCAGTAGTCCGCTAGCGGCTTTGGGGGATCGCGAGCAGTACTTC.

This chain links TRBV28 with TRBJ2-5; D is perhaps TRBD1 (5 bases). Germline CDR1 is MDHEN and CDR2 is SYDVKM. Deletions cut 5 bases from V and 7 bases from J, with 14 bases between. This CDR3 has 13 amino acids. The CDR3 protein is CASSALQGGTQYF. The DNA for the CDR3 is TGTGCCAGCAGTGCCCTCCAGGGTGGGACCCAGTACTTC.

The gene calls are TRBV12-3 or TRBV12-4 and TRBJ2-3; D gene ambiguous. The CDR3 runs to 13 residues. The V gene lost 3 bases and the J gene lost 5 bases, with 9 bases spanning the gap. CDR3 in amino acids: CASSLVRLDTQYF. The DNA for the CDR3 is TGTGCCAGCAGTTTGGTTAGATTAGATACGCAGTATTTT.

The sample holds one count of this clone. Other DNA sequences in this specimen translate into the identical CDR3. The gene calls are TRBV11-2 and TRBJ1-1; the D is unclear. CDR3 length: 11 amino acids. Per germline, CDR1 SGHAT and CDR2 FQNNGV. Trimming pared 2 bases from V and 6 bases from J, leaving 4 bases between. For the CDR3, the DNA is TGTGCCAGCAGCTTACTAGCTGAAGCTTTCTTT. It encodes CASSLLAEAFF.

The chain combines TRBV27 with TRBJ2-7, with 9 bases aligning to TRBD1. This CDR3 has 14 residues. With V trimmed by 6 bases and J by 3 bases, 6 bases remained unmatched. Germline V CDR1 and CDR2: MNHEY, SMNVEV (reference sequence). The CDR3 DNA follows: TGTGCCAGCAGAAGGACAGGGGTTGGCTACGAGCAGTACGTC. It translates to CASRRTGVGYEQYV.

The chain uses TRBV5-1 and TRBJ1-1, with TRBD1 as a possible D gene (6 bases). V was cut by 4 bases and J by 1 base, with 11 bases left in between. The CDR3 contains 14 residues. Germline lookup yields CDR1 SGHRS and CDR2 YFSETQ. The CDR3 here is CASSGGMANTEAFF. DNA of the CDR3: TGCGCCAGCAGCGGGGGCATGGCGAACACTGAAGCTTTCTTT. Full variable domain (outside the CDR3, taken from reference TRBV5-1 and TRBJ1-1): KAGVTQTPRYLIKTRGQQVTLSCSPISGHRSVSWYQQTPGQGLQFLFEYFSETQRNKGNFPGRFSGRQFSNSRSEMNVSTLELGDSALYLCASSGGMANTEAFFGQGTRLTVV.

This sequence joins TRBV5-6 and TRBJ2-2, with TRBD1 matching 10 bases. The germline V gene encodes CDR1 SGHDT and CDR2 YYEEEE. V lost 3 bases and J lost 6; bases outside the gene matches: 5. The CDR3 is made up of 15 amino acids. The CDR3 DNA follows: TGTGCCAGCAGCTCCGGGACAGGGGTAGCCGGGGAGCTGTTTTTT. Amino acids: CASSSGTGVAGELFF.

There are a few counts of this clone. V and J are TRBV2 and TRBJ1-2; possibly TRBD1 for D (6 bases). CDR3 length: 14 residues. CDR1 is SNHLY and CDR2 is FYNNEI in the germline V gene. V was cut by 4 bases and J by 4 bases, with 13 bases left in between. CDR3 sequence (DNA): TGTGCCAGCAGTGGCACAGGGTCTGGCTATGGCTACACCTTC. Its translation is CASSGTGSGYGYTF.

The chain recombines TRBV2 with TRBJ1-4; D is unclear. The CDR3 is 15 amino acids. Looked up from germline, CDR1 is SNHLY and CDR2 is FYNNEI. V was clipped by 10 bases and J by 0 bases, with 15 bases between them. The CDR3 region has the DNA TGTGCCAACAGCCGAGGCGGCGCAACTAATGAAAAACTGTTTTTT. It yields the protein CANSRGGATNEKLFF.

Ten or more counts support this clone. The chain carries TRBV3-1 (or the pseudogene TRBV3-2) and TRBJ1-6, with D maybe TRBD1 (6 bases). The germline V gene has CDR1 LGHDT and CDR2 YNNKEL (reference sequence). V lost 9 bases and J lost 7, with 16 bases in between. The CDR3 is 14 amino acids. The CDR3 nucleotides are TGTGCCAGTAGACCGGGGGGCAAGAATTCACCCCTCCACTTT. As protein: CASRPGGKNSPLHF.

This clone appeared a few times. The chain has TRBV2 and TRBJ1-5; TRBD1 might be the D (5 bases). Trimming pared 11 bases from V and 1 base from J, leaving 15 bases between. The germline V gene encodes CDR1 SNHLY and CDR2 FYNNEI. The length of the CDR3 is 14 residues. CDR3 sequence reads: CASRNRQSNQPQHF. As DNA, the CDR3 is TGTGCCTCAAGGAACAGGCAAAGCAATCAGCCCCAGCATTTT.